The sample holds a few counts of the clone carrying this T cell receptor beta chain. Antigen specificity is unknown. The data derive from a study of shared clonotypes between healthy human individuals. Repertoires were generated with immunoSEQ multiplex PCR, while TCRdb's copy carries only in-frame clones and drops some. The sample yields 2 million to 3 million clones, 93% seen once. V was shortened by 5 bases and J by 0 bases, with 4 bases between the two germline ends. The CDR3 loop spans 11 amino acids. CDR1 SQVTM and CDR2 ANQGSEA come from the germline V gene. Study outcomes and limitations: Around 4.7% of naive CD4 clonotypes were shared across a few donors.

Every one of the donors was a Caucasian adult that lived in Nashville, Tennessee. The sequencing sample was made of naive CD4+ T cells from PBMCs. Subset meaning: CD45RA+ positively selected. This TCR was sampled from a man between 18 and 29 years old in good health. Some clones in this sample may be carry-over from other donors' samples. The V and J genes are TRBV29-1 and TRBJ1-2, with D unresolved. The CDR3 region has the DNA TGCAGCGTTCACACTAACTATGGCTACACCTTC. Translation gives CSVHTNYGYTF.